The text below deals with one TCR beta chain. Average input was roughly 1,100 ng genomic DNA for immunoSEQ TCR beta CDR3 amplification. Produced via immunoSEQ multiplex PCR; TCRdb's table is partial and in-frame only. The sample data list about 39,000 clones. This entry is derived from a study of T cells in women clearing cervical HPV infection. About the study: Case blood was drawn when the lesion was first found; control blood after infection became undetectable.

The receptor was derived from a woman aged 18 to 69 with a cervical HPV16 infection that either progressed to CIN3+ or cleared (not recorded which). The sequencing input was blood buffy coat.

CDR3 DNA (partial): TGCGCCAGCAGCTCCAGGGTTCTGGAAAAA. As protein: CASSSRVLEK. The complete CDR3 reads CASSSRVLEKLFF. The chain has TRBV4-1 and TRBJ1-4; a weak D match, TRBD1 (5 bases). The read stops 3 residues short of the end of the CDR3; the missing end is completed from the germline J gene. The CDR3 loop spans 13 amino acids. V was clipped by 5 bases and J by 8 bases, with 12 bases between them. Germline CDR1 is MGHRA and CDR2 is YSYEKL.